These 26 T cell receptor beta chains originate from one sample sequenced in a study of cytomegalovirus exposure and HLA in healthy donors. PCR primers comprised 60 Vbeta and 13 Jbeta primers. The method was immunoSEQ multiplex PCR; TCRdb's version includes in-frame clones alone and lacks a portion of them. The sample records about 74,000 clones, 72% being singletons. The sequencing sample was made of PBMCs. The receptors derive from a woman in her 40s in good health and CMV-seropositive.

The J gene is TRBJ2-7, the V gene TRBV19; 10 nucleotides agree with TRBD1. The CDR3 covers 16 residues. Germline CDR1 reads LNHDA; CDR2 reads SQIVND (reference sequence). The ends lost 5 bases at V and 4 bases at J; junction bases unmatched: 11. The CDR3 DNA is TGTGCCAGTAGTGTCTCTCAGACAGGGGGCGGTTACGAGCAGTACTTC. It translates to CASSVSQTGGGYEQYF.

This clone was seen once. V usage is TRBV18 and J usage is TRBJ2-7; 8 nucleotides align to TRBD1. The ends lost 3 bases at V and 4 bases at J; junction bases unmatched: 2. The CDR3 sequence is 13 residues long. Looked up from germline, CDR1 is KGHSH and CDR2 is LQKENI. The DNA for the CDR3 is TGTGCCAGCTCACCTCAGGGGGCGTACGAGCAGTACTTC. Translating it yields CASSPQGAYEQYF.

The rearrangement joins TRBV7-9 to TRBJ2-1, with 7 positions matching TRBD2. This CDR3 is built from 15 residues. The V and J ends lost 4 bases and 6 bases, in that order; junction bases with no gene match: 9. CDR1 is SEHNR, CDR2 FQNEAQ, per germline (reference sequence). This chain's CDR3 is CASSSLADGFNEQFF. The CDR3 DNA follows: TGTGCCAGCAGCTCGCTAGCGGACGGTTTCAATGAGCAGTTCTTC. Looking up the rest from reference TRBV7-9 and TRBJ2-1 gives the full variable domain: DTGVSQNPRHKITKRGQNVTFRCDPISEHNRLYWYRQTLGQGPEFLTYFQNEAQLEKSRLLSDRFSAERPKGSFSTLEIQRTEQGDSAMYLCASSSLADGFNEQFFGPGTRLTVL.

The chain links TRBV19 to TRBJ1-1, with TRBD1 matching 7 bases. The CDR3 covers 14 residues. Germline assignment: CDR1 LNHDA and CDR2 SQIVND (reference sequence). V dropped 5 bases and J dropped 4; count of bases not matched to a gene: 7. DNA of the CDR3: TGTGCCAGTAGTCAATCACCAGGGGGCACTGAAGCTTTCTTT. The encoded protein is CASSQSPGGTEAFF.

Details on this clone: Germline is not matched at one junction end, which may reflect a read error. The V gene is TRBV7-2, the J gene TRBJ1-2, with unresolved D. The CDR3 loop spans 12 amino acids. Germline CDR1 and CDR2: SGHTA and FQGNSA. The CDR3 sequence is CASSAGSYGYPF. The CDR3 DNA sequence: TGTGCCAGCAGCGCAGGATCCTATGGCTACCCCTTC.

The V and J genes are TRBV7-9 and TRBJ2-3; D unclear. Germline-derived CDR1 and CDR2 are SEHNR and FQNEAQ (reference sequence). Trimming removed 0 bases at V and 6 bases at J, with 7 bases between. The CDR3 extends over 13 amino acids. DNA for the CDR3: TGTGCCAGCAGCTTAGCAGTACGGGATACGCAGTATTTT. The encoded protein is CASSLAVRDTQYF.

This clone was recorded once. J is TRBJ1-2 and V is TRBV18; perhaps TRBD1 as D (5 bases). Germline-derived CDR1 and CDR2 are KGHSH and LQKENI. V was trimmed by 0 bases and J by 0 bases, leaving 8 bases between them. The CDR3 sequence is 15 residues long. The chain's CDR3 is CASSPPGRANYGYTF. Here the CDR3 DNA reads TGTGCCAGCTCACCACCGGGCAGGGCTAACTATGGCTACACCTTC.

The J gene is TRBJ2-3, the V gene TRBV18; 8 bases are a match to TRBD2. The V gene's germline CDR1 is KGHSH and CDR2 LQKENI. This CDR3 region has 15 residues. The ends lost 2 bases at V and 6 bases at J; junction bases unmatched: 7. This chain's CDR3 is CASSPNGGAGDTQYF. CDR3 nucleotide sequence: TGTGCCAGCTCACCAAACGGGGGGGCTGGGGATACGCAGTATTTT.

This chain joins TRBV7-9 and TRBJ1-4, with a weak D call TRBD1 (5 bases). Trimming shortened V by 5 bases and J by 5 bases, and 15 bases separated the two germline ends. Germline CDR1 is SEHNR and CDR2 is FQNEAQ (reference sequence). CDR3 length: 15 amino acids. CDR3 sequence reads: CASSPGTGGNEKLFF. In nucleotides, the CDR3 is TGTGCCAGCAGCCCAGGGACGGGGGGAAATGAAAAACTGTTTTTT.

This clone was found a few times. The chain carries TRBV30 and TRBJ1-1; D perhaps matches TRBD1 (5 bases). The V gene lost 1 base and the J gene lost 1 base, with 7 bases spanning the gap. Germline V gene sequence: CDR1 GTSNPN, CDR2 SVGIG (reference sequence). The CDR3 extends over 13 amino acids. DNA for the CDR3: TGTGCCTGGAGTGCCCAGGGGAACACTGAAGCTTTCTTT. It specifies CAWSAQGNTEAFF.

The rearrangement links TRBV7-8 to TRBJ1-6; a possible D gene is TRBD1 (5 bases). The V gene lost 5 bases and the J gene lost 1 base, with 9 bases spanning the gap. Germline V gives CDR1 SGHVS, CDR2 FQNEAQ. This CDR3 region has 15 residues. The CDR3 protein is CASSPAGSYNSPLHF. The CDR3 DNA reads TGTGCCAGCAGCCCAGCAGGGTCCTATAATTCACCCCTCCACTTT.

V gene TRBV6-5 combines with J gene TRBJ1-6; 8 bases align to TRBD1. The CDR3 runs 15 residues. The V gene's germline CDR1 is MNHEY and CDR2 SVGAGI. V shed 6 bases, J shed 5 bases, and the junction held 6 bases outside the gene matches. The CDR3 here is CASSMDRADNSPLHF. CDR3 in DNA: TGTGCCAGCAGCATGGACAGGGCAGATAATTCACCCCTCCACTTT.

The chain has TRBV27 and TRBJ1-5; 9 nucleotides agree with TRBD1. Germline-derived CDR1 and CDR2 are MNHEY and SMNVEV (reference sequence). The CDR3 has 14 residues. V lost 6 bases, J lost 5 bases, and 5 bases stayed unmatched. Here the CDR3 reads CASRNTGGHQPQHF. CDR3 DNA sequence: TGTGCCAGCAGGAATACAGGGGGCCATCAGCCCCAGCATTTT.

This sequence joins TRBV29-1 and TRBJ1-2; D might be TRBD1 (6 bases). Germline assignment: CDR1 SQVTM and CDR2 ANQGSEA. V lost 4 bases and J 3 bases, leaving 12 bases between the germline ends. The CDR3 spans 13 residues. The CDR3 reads CSVAQGMDYGYTF. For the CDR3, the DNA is TGCAGCGTTGCGCAGGGGATGGACTATGGCTACACCTTC.

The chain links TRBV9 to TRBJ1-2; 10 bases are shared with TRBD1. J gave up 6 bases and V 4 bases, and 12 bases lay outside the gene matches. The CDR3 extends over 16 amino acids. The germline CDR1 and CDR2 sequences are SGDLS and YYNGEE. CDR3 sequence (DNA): TGTGCCAGCAGCTTCCGGAGCTCCGGGACAGGGGATGGCTACACCTTC. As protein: CASSFRSSGTGDGYTF.

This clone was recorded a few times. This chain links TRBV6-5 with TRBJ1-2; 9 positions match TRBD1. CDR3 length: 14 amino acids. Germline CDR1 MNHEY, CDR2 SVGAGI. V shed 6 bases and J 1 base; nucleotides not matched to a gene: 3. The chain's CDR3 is CASSRDRDNYGYTF. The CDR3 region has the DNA TGTGCCAGCAGCCGGGACAGGGATAACTATGGCTACACCTTC.

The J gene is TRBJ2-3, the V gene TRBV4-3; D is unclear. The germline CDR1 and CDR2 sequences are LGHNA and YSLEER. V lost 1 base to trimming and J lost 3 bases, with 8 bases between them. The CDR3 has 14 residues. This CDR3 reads CASSQVVSTDTQYF. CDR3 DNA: TGCGCCAGCAGCCAAGTAGTGTCTACAGATACGCAGTATTTT.

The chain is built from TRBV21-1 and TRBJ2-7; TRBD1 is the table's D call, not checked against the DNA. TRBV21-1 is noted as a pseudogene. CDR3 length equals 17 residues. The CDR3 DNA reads TGTGCCAGCAGCAACCGAAGGACAGGGTATTCATCCTACGAGCAGTACTTC. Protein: CASSNRRTGYSSYEQYF.

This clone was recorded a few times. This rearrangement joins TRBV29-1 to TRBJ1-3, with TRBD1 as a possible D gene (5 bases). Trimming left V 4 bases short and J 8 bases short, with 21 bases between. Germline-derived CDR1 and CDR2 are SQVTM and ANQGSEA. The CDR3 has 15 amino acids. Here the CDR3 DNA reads TGCAGCGTTGTGCCCAACCCAGGGTCCTTCGACACCATATATTTT. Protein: CSVVPNPGSFDTIYF. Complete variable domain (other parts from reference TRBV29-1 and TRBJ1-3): SAVISQKPSRDICQRGTSLTIQCQVDSQVTMMFWYRQQPGQSLTLIATANQGSEATYESGFVIDKFPISRPNLTFSTLTVSNMSPEDSSIYLCSVVPNPGSFDTIYFGEGSWLTVV.

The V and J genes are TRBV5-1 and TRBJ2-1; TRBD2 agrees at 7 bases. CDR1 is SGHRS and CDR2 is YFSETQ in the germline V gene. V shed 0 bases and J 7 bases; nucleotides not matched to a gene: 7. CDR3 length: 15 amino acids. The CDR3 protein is CASSLDGGGRNEQFF. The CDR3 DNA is TGCGCCAGCAGCTTGGATGGCGGGGGTCGGAATGAGCAGTTCTTC.

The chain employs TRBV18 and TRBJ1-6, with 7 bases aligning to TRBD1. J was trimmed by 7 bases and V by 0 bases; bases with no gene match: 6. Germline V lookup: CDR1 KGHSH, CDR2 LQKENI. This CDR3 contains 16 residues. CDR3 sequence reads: CASSPPVQGVNSPLHF. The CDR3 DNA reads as TGTGCCAGCTCACCACCGGTCCAGGGGGTGAATTCACCCCTCCACTTT.

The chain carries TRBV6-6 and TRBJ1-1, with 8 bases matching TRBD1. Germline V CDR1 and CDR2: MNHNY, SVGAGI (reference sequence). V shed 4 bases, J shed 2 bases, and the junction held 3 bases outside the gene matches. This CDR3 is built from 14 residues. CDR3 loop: CASSWTGLNTEAFF. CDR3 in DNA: TGTGCCAGCAGTTGGACAGGGCTAAACACTGAAGCTTTCTTT.

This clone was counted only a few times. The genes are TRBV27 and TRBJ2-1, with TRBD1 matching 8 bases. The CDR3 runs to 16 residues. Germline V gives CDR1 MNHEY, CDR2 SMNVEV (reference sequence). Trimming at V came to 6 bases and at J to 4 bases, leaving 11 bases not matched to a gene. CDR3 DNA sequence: TGTGCCAGCAGAACCGGGACAGGTACCCGTTACAATGAGCAGTTCTTC. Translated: CASRTGTGTRYNEQFF.

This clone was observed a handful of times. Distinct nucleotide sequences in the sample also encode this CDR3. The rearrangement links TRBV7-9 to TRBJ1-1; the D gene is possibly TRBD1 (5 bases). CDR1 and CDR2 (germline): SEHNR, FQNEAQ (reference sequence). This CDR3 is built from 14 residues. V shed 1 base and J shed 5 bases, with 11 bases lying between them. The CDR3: CASSLGTGRTEAFF. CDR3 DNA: TGTGCCAGCAGCTTAGGTACAGGAAGGACTGAAGCTTTCTTT.

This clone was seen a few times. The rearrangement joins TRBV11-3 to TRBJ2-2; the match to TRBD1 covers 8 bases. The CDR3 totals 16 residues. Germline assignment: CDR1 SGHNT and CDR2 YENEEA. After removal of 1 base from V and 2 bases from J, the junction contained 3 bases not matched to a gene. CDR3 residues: CASSLGTGKNTGELFF. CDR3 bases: TGTGCCAGCAGCTTAGGGACAGGGAAAAACACCGGGGAGCTGTTTTTT.

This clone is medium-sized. The CDR3 bases are TGTGCCAGCAGCCCCGGACAGGGGCTCCTCGGGGAGCTGTTTTTT. It translates to CASSPGQGLLGELFF. V is TRBV14 and J is TRBJ2-2, with TRBD1 matching over 9 bases. The length of the CDR3 is 15 residues. The germline CDR1 and CDR2 sequences are SGHDN and FVKESK. With V trimmed by 4 bases and J by 7 bases, 7 bases remained unmatched. Together with reference TRBV14 and TRBJ2-2, the CDR3 gives the full variable domain: EAGVTQFPSHSVIEKGQTVTLRCDPISGHDNLYWYRRVMGKEIKFLLHFVKESKQDESGMPNNRFLAERTGGTYSTLKVQPAELEDSGVYFCASSPGQGLLGELFFGEGSRLTVL.